This entry concerns a single T cell receptor (beta chain). The target antigen is unknown. Germline V gene data show CDR1 as SEHNR and CDR2 as FQNEAQ (reference sequence). V trimming: 1 base; J trimming: 2 bases; junction bases outside the gene matches: 7. This CDR3 is built from 16 residues. Sequencing was performed with immunoSEQ multiplex PCR; in TCRdb, only in-frame clones are kept and a portion is missing. The repertoire consists of some 1 million clones, with 70% to 80% occurring once and the leading ten covering about 1.5%. These data come from a study of shared clonotypes between healthy human individuals. The wider study: Per donor, CD8 memory used one plate, CD8 naive used two, CD4 memory used three and CD4 naive used three. Study-wide points: An effect of sequencing depth on clonotype sharing among donors was expected. Clonotype sharing across a few donors was observed for around 4.8% of naive CD4 clonotypes.

The investigators split CD4+ cells into a CD45RA+ naive subset and a CD45RA-negative memory subset. The sample comprised memory CD4+ T cells sorted from blood. Subset given: CD45RA-negative fraction. The chain uses TRBV7-9 and TRBJ2-5, with 7 bases aligning to TRBD1. This receptor was obtained from a man aged 18 to 29 in good health. The CDR3 nucleotides read TGTGCCAGCAGCTTAGTCGCTGGGACAGCTCAAGAGACCCAGTACTTC. Its protein is CASSLVAGTAQETQYF.